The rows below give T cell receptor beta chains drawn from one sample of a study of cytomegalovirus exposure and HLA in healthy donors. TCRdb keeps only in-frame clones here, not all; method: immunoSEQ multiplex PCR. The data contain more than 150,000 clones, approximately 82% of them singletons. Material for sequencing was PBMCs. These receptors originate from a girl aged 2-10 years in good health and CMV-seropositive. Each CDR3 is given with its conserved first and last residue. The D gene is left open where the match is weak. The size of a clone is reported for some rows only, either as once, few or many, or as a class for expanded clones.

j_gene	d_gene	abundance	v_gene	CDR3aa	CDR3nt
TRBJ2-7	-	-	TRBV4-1	CASSQVPRPTYEQYF	TGCGCCAGCAGCCAAGTTCCGAGGCCGACCTACGAGCAGTACTTC
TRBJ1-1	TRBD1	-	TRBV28	CASSLSPGTGEAFF	TGTGCCAGCAGTCTCTCCCCCGGGACAGGTGAAGCTTTCTTT
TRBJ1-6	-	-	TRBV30	CAWTTGNNSPLHF	TGTGCCTGGACTACAGGGAATAATTCACCCCTCCACTTT
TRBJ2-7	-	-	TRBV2	CAFMGQRVDSYEQYF	TGTGCCTTTATGGGGCAACGAGTAGACTCCTACGAGCAGTACTTC
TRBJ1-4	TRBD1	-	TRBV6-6	CASRPGQEGVGKLFF	TGTGCCAGCAGACCCGGACAGGAGGGTGTTGGAAAACTGTTTTTT
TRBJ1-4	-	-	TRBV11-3	CASSFTDRRRRRGLKEKLFF	TGTGCCAGCAGCTTCACTGACAGGCGACGAAGGCGGGGGTTAAAAGAAAAACTGTTTTTT
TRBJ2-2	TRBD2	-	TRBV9	CASSLRTSGGSSGGELFF	TGTGCCAGCAGCCTTCGGACTAGCGGGGGGAGCTCAGGTGGGGAGCTGTTTTTT
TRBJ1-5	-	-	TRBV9	CASSVGTGNQPQHF	TGTGCCAGCAGCGTAGGAACAGGGAATCAGCCCCAGCATTTT
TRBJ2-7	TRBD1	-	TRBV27	CASGEGQGDSYEQYF	TGTGCCAGCGGGGAAGGACAGGGGGACTCCTACGAGCAGTACTTC
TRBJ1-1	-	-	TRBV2	CASSEEGDTEAFF	TGTGCCAGCAGTGAAGAAGGGGACACTGAAGCTTTCTTT
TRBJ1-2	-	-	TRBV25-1	CASSVYYGYTF	TGTGCCAGCAGTGTCTACTATGGCTACACCTTC
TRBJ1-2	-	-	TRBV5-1	CASSITTDKNYGYTF	TGCGCCAGCAGTATCACGACCGACAAGAACTATGGCTACACCTTC
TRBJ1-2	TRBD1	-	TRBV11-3	CASSLRTGRNYGYTF	TGTGCCAGCAGCTTAAGGACAGGGCGAAACTATGGCTACACCTTC
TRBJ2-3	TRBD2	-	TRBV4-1	CASSPPSGGTTDTQYF	TGCGCCAGCAGCCCGCCTAGCGGGGGAACCACAGATACGCAGTATTTT
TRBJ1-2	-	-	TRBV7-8	CASSSARGGRGGYTF	TGTGCCAGCAGCTCAGCACGGGGGGGCAGAGGCGGCTACACCTTC
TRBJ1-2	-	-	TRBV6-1	CASTPRSGGVEGYTF	TGTGCCAGCACACCACGGAGCGGGGGAGTTGAAGGCTACACCTTC
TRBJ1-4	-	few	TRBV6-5	CASKSQGNEKLFF	TGTGCCAGCAAGAGCCAGGGAAATGAAAAACTGTTTTTT
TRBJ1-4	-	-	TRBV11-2	CASSSHGEKLFF	TGTGCCAGCAGCTCCCACGGGGAAAAACTGTTTTTT
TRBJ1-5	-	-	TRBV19	CASSIAGGNQPQHF	TGTGCCAGTAGTATTGCAGGGGGCAATCAGCCCCAGCATTTT
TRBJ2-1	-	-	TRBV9	CASSGAHRDNEQFF	TGTGCCAGCAGCGGCGCTCACAGAGACAATGAGCAGTTCTTC
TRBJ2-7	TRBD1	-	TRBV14	CASSQSGGDTYEQYF	TGTGCCAGCAGCCAATCAGGGGGCGACACCTACGAGCAGTACTTC